These T cell receptor beta chains were read from a single sample in a study of blood T cell repertoires in COVID-19. Only in-frame clones appear in the TCRdb table, and some are missing; sequencing was by immunoSEQ multiplex PCR. The sample lists some 120,000 clones, roughly 76% occurring once. The sample was peripheral blood. Source of these receptors: a human donor in a cohort sampled during active COVID-19. Both conserved end residues are part of each CDR3. The D gene is left open where the match is weak. Only some rows state a clone size, as once, few, many or a class for expanded clones.

V: TRBV7-2
J: TRBJ2-3
size: NA
D: TRBD2
DNA: TGTGCCAGCAGCGATACTAGCGCGGCAGATACGCAGTATTTT
CDR3: CASSDTSAADTQYF

V: TRBV7-8
J: TRBJ1-6
size: NA
D: NA
DNA: TGTGCCAGCAGCTTAGATCGGGGATGGTCACCCCTCCACTTT
CDR3: CASSLDRGWSPLHF

V: TRBV5-4
J: TRBJ2-7
size: NA
D: TRBD1
DNA: TGTGCCAGCAGCCAATACAGGGGGCCCTACGAGCAGTACTTC
CDR3: CASSQYRGPYEQYF

V: TRBV6-2/TRBV6-3
J: TRBJ2-1
size: NA
D: NA
DNA: TGTGCCAGCAGCCCAGGGGCGGGGAGCTCCTACAATGAGCAGTTCTTC
CDR3: CASSPGAGSSYNEQFF

V: TRBV7-2
J: TRBJ2-5
size: NA
D: TRBD2
DNA: TGTGCCAGCAGCTTATCAAGCGGGGGGAGCCAAGAGACCCAGTACTTC
CDR3: CASSLSSGGSQETQYF

V: TRBV6-2/TRBV6-3
J: TRBJ2-7
size: NA
D: TRBD1
DNA: TGTGCCAGCAGTTATGCGGACAGGCGCCCCTCATTCTTTTACTTC
CDR3: CASSYADRRPSFFYF

V: TRBV7-8
J: TRBJ2-5
size: NA
D: NA
DNA: TGTGCCAGCAGCTTCCCGTACCAAGAGACCCAGTACTTC
CDR3: CASSFPYQETQYF

V: TRBV7-2
J: TRBJ2-7
size: NA
D: TRBD1
DNA: TGTGCCAGCAGTTTCCAGGGGGTTACTTACGAGCAGTACTTC
CDR3: CASSFQGVTYEQYF

V: TRBV29-1
J: TRBJ2-7
size: NA
D: TRBD2
DNA: TGCAGCGCGAAAGGGACTAGCGGGGGGACCTACGAGCAGTACTTC
CDR3: CSAKGTSGGTYEQYF

V: TRBV20-1
J: TRBJ2-7
size: NA
D: TRBD1
DNA: TGCAGTGCTAGTAGACAGGGGGGTGGTTACGAGCAGTACTTC
CDR3: CSASRQGGGYEQYF

V: TRBV27
J: TRBJ2-7
size: NA
D: TRBD2
DNA: TGTGCCAGCACCCGGGACGAGCGGGAGTTATCGTGGTACGAGCAGTACTTC
CDR3: CASTRDERELSWYEQYF

V: TRBV10-3
J: TRBJ2-7
size: many
D: TRBD1
DNA: TGTGCCATCATCTCTCAAATACAGGGGGCTACCTACGAGCAGTACTTC
CDR3: CAIISQIQGATYEQYF

V: TRBV14
J: TRBJ2-7
size: NA
D: NA
DNA: TGTGCCAGCAGCTTCCAGTACGAGCAGTACTTC
CDR3: CASSFQYEQYF

V: TRBV6-6
J: TRBJ2-2
size: NA
D: TRBD2
DNA: TGTGCCAGTAGTTTTAGCGGGACGGACGCCGGGGAGCTGTTTTTT
CDR3: CASSFSGTDAGELFF

V: TRBV3-1/TRBV3-2
J: TRBJ2-7
size: once
D: TRBD2
DNA: TGTGCCAGCAGCCAAGACGGCGGGGGGCCAGCCTACGAGCAGTACTTC
CDR3: CASSQDGGGPAYEQYF

V: TRBV25-1
J: TRBJ2-7
size: NA
D: NA
DNA: TGTGCCAGCAGCACAGGGTCCCCCTACGAGCAGTACTTC
CDR3: CASSTGSPYEQYF

V: TRBV6-5
J: TRBJ1-2
size: NA
D: NA
DNA: TGTGCCAGCAGGCCAGAGCCAGGGGTGGGCTATGGCTACACCTTC
CDR3: CASRPEPGVGYGYTF

V: TRBV5-1
J: TRBJ1-6
size: once
D: TRBD1
DNA: TGCGCCAGCAGCTTGGGGCAGGGGGCGCTTAATTCACCCCTCCACTTT
CDR3: CASSLGQGALNSPLHF

V: TRBV7-8
J: TRBJ2-5
size: NA
D: TRBD2
DNA: TGTGCCAGCAGTGGACTAGCGGGGGGAGTACAAGAGACCCAGTACTTC
CDR3: CASSGLAGGVQETQYF

V: TRBV4-3
J: TRBJ2-4
size: NA
D: NA
DNA: TGCGCCAGCAGCCTCGACAGGTGGGGTCTAGCCAAAAACATTCAGTACTTC
CDR3: CASSLDRWGLAKNIQYF